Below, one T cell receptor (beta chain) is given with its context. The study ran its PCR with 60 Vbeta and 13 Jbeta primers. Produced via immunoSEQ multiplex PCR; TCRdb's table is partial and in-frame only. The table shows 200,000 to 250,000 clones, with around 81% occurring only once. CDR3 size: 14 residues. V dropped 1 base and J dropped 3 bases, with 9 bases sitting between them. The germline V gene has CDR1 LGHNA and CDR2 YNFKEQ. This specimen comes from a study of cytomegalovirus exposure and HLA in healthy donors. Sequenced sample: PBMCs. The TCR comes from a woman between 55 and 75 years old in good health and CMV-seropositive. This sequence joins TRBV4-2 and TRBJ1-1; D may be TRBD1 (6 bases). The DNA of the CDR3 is TGTGCCAGCAGCCAAGTCGACAGGCACACTGAAGCTTTCTTT. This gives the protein CASSQVDRHTEAFF.